These T cell receptor beta chains were read from a single sample in a study of beta chain features in type 1 diabetes. Method: immunoSEQ multiplex PCR; TCRdb's copy keeps in-frame clones and lacks some. The sample yields roughly 240,000 clones, about 63% seen once. Sequences were obtained from naive CD4+ T cells from blood. These receptors came from a man aged 25 to 40 in good health. Each CDR3 is given with its conserved first and last residue. The D gene is left open where the match is weak. Not every row has a clone size; where given, it reads once, few, many or a size class.

abundance | j_gene | d_gene | v_gene | CDR3aa | CDR3nt
NA | TRBJ2-7 | TRBD1 | TRBV29-1 | CSVISGQGVREQYF | TGCAGCGTTATATCGGGACAGGGAGTTAGGGAGCAGTACTTC
NA | TRBJ2-7 | TRBD2 | TRBV5-1 | CASSYSGGPYEQYF | TGCGCCAGCAGCTATAGCGGGGGGCCGTACGAGCAGTACTTC
NA | TRBJ1-6 | NA | TRBV25-1 | CASSEGGGNNSPLHF | TGTGCCAGCAGTGAAGGTGGCGGGAATAATTCACCCCTCCACTTT
NA | TRBJ2-7 | NA | TRBV9 | CASSPGTEQYF | TGTGCCAGCAGTCCTGGGACCGAGCAGTACTTC
once | TRBJ2-2 | NA | TRBV30 | CAWSAGYGELFF | TGTGCCTGGAGTGCGGGGTACGGGGAGCTGTTTTTT
NA | TRBJ2-5 | NA | TRBV5-1 | CASSLDRPRETQYF | TGCGCCAGCAGCTTGGACAGACCTAGGGAGACCCAGTACTTC
NA | TRBJ2-4 | NA | TRBV5-4 | CASSLKGLAKNIQYF | TGTGCCAGCAGCTTGAAGGGCTTAGCCAAAAACATTCAGTACTTC
NA | TRBJ2-2 | NA | TRBV10-3 | CAISEGHNTGELFF | TGTGCCATCAGTGAGGGACACAACACCGGGGAGCTGTTTTTT
NA | TRBJ2-1 | NA | TRBV5-4 | CASSASLAATYNEQFF | TGTGCCAGCAGCGCGAGTCTAGCTGCAACCTACAATGAGCAGTTCTTC
NA | TRBJ2-2 | NA | TRBV6-5 | CASSRQTGELFF | TGTGCCAGCAGCCGACAGACCGGGGAGCTGTTTTTT
NA | TRBJ1-4 | TRBD1 | TRBV4-1 | CASSQPRDRTRKLFF | TGCGCCAGCAGCCAGCCCCGGGACAGGACTCGAAAACTGTTTTTT
few | TRBJ2-3 | NA | TRBV10-3 | CAISAVGDSSTDTQYF | TGTGCCATCAGTGCAGTCGGGGACTCTAGCACAGATACGCAGTATTTT
NA | TRBJ2-1 | NA | TRBV4-3 | CASSPDRTTYNEQFF | TGCGCCAGCAGCCCTGACAGGACTACTTACAATGAGCAGTTCTTC
NA | TRBJ2-2 | NA | TRBV15 | CATSRTYSANTGELFF | TGTGCCACCAGCAGAACCTACTCAGCGAACACCGGGGAGCTGTTTTTT
NA | TRBJ2-7 | NA | TRBV7-9 | CASSLGSGVGEQYF | TGTGCCAGCAGCTTAGGATCCGGGGTAGGAGAGCAGTACTTC
few | TRBJ1-6 | NA | TRBV7-9 | CASSSPGALHF | TGTGCCAGCAGTTCCCCTGGGGCCCTCCACTTT
few | TRBJ2-1 | NA | TRBV5-1 | CASSRGLLDEQFF | TGCGCCAGCAGCCGGGGGCTATTAGATGAGCAGTTCTTC
few | TRBJ2-1 | TRBD2 | TRBV15 | CATSRVREGGNEQFF | TGTGCCACCAGCAGAGTGCGGGAGGGCGGGAATGAGCAGTTCTTC
NA | TRBJ1-5 | TRBD1 | TRBV6-5 | CASSQDGTGGQPQHF | TGTGCCAGCAGTCAAGACGGGACAGGGGGTCAGCCCCAGCATTTT
NA | TRBJ2-1 | TRBD2 | TRBV9 | CASSPGLAGNEQFF | TGTGCCAGCAGCCCGGGACTAGCGGGCAATGAGCAGTTCTTC
few | TRBJ2-5 | NA | TRBV18 | CASSPTRGETQYF | TGTGCCAGCTCACCGACTCGGGGAGAGACCCAGTACTTC
NA | TRBJ1-1 | TRBD1 | TRBV2 | CASDRGKNTEAFF | TGTGCCAGCGACAGGGGAAAAAACACTGAAGCTTTCTTT
NA | TRBJ2-4 | NA | TRBV1 | CTSSQVTGKNIQYF | TGCACCAGCAGCCAAGTGACAGGGAAAAACATTCAGTACTTC
few | TRBJ1-3 | NA | TRBV30 | CAWNAYRVAGNTIYF | TGTGCCTGGAACGCATACAGGGTCGCCGGAAACACCATATATTTT
few | TRBJ1-1 | NA | TRBV10-3 | CATHKMGDTEAFF | TGTGCCACCCACAAGATGGGGGACACTGAAGCTTTCTTT
NA | TRBJ2-4 | TRBD2 | TRBV7-2 | CASSTPGLAVTKNIQYF | TGTGCCAGCAGCACTCCGGGACTAGCGGTTACCAAAAACATTCAGTACTTC
NA | TRBJ2-7 | TRBD1 | TRBV5-1 | CASSLSGQGPIF | TGCGCCAGCAGCTTGTCGGGACAGGGGCCGATCTTC
NA | TRBJ1-2 | TRBD1 | TRBV30 | CAWTRDRVNYGYTF | TGTGCCTGGACCAGGGACAGGGTTAACTATGGCTACACCTTC
NA | TRBJ2-3 | TRBD1 | TRBV10-3 | CAIKGQGTDTQYF | TGTGCCATCAAGGGACAGGGCACAGATACGCAGTATTTT
NA | TRBJ2-7 | TRBD2 | TRBV29-1 | CSVLLAGIYEQYF | TGCAGCGTGCTTCTAGCGGGAATCTACGAGCAGTACTTC
NA | TRBJ1-1 | NA | TRBV29-1 | CSVGGIYNTEAFF | TGCAGCGTTGGGGGGATATATAACACTGAAGCTTTCTTT
NA | TRBJ2-2 | NA | TRBV2 | CASRSHTGNPTGELFF | TGTGCCAGCAGAAGCCACACAGGGAACCCCACCGGGGAGCTGTTTTTT
NA | TRBJ2-2 | NA | TRBV6-5 | CASSLGPGELFF | TGTGCCAGCAGCCTCGGGCCCGGGGAGCTGTTTTTT
NA | TRBJ2-1 | NA | TRBV11-2 | CASSPRGFGYNEQFF | TGTGCCAGCAGCCCTCGAGGTTTTGGCTACAATGAGCAGTTCTTC
NA | TRBJ1-5 | TRBD1 | TRBV9 | CASSPGTGEFSNQPQHF | TGTGCCAGCAGCCCCGGGACAGGGGAATTTAGCAATCAGCCCCAGCATTTT
NA | TRBJ2-4 | TRBD1 | TRBV7-2 | CASSTWDREESKNIQYF | TGTGCCAGCAGCACCTGGGACAGGGAGGAATCCAAAAACATTCAGTACTTC
NA | TRBJ2-7 | TRBD1 | TRBV10-3 | CAISDPDRGQQYF | TGTGCCATCAGTGACCCTGACAGGGGACAGCAGTACTTC
NA | TRBJ2-5 | NA | TRBV30 | CAWSGMPGWTQYF | TGTGCCTGGAGTGGGATGCCGGGGTGGACCCAGTACTTC
NA | TRBJ1-2 | NA | TRBV30 | CAWYYYGYTF | TGTGCCTGGTACTACTATGGCTACACCTTC
few | TRBJ2-3 | TRBD2 | TRBV14 | CASKSAGITDTQYF | TGTGCCAGCAAGTCAGCGGGGATCACAGATACGCAGTATTTT
NA | TRBJ2-3 | NA | TRBV6-1 | CASSRRGTDTQYF | TGTGCCAGCAGTCGGCGGGGTACAGATACGCAGTATTTT
NA | TRBJ2-3 | NA | TRBV7-2 | CASRPTGSADTQYF | TGTGCCAGCAGACCTACAGGGAGCGCAGATACGCAGTATTTT
few | TRBJ2-5 | TRBD1 | TRBV29-1 | CSLGTARETQYF | TGCAGCCTCGGGACAGCCCGTGAGACCCAGTACTTC
NA | TRBJ2-7 | TRBD1 | TRBV30 | CAWRGTGNEQYF | TGTGCCTGGAGGGGGACAGGGAATGAGCAGTACTTC
NA | TRBJ1-2 | NA | TRBV25-1 | CASRDNYGYTF | TGTGCCAGCAGAGACAACTATGGCTACACCTTC
NA | TRBJ2-3 | TRBD2 | TRBV29-1 | CSVVRGAGTDTQYF | TGCAGCGTTGTGCGGGGGGCAGGCACAGATACGCAGTATTTT
NA | TRBJ2-1 | NA | TRBV29-1 | CSVEDNEQFF | TGCAGCGTTGAGGACAATGAGCAGTTCTTC
few | TRBJ2-5 | NA | TRBV30 | CAWSVGGVDQETQYF | TGTGCCTGGAGTGTAGGAGGAGTGGATCAAGAGACCCAGTACTTC
NA | TRBJ1-3 | NA | TRBV30 | CAWSPGRTGNTIYF | TGTGCCTGGAGTCCGGGACGGACTGGAAACACCATATATTTT
few | TRBJ2-7 | NA | TRBV20-1 | CSASTGYEQYF | TGCAGTGCTAGTACAGGTTACGAGCAGTACTTC
NA | TRBJ2-1 | NA | TRBV20-1 | CSARDIRGQFF | TGCAGTGCTAGAGATATCCGCGGGCAGTTCTTC
NA | TRBJ1-2 | NA | TRBV18 | CASSPSRDGYTF | TGTGCCAGCTCACCCTCTAGGGATGGCTACACCTTC
few | TRBJ2-5 | NA | TRBV30 | CAWSVQGGIETQYF | TGTGCCTGGAGTGTACAAGGGGGGATCGAGACCCAGTACTTC
few | TRBJ2-4 | TRBD1 | TRBV30 | CAWRRTGGFIQYF | TGTGCCTGGAGGAGGACAGGGGGCTTCATTCAGTACTTC